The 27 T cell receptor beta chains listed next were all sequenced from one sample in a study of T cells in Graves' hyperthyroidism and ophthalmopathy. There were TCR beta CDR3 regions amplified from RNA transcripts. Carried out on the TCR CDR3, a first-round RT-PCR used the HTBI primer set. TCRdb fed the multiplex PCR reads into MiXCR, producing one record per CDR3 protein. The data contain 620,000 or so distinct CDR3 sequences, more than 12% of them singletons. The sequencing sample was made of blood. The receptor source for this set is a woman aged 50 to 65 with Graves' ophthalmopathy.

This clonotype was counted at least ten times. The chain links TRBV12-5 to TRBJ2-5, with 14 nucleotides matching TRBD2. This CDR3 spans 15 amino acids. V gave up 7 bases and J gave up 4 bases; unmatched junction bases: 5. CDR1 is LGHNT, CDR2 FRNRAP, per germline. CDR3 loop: CASASGTSGRETQYF. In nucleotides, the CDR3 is TGTGCTAGTGCCTCAGGGACTAGCGGGAGAGAGACCCAGTACTTC.

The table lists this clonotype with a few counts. The CDR3 here is CSARDPKLVQYF. Here the CDR3 DNA reads TGCAGTGCTAGAGATCCGAAGCTGGTGCAGTACTTC. V usage is TRBV20-1 and J usage is TRBJ2-7, with D unresolved. There are 12 residues in the CDR3. Looked up from germline, CDR1 is DFQATT and CDR2 is SNEGSKA (reference sequence). Trimming left V 0 bases short and J 9 bases short, with 12 bases between.

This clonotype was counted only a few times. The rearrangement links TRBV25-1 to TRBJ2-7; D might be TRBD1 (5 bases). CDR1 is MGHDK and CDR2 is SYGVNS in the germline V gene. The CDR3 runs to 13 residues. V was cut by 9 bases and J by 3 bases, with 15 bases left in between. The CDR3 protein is CASYSDQGYEQYF. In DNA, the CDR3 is TGTGCCAGTTACAGTGACCAGGGCTACGAGCAGTACTTC.

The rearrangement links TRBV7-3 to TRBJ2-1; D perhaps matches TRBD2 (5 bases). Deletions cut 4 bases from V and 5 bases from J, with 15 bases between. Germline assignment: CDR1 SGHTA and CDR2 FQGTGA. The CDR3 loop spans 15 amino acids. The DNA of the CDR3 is TGTGCCAGCAGCTCTAGCCCCGGACTTAACAATGAGCAGTTCTTC. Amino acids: CASSSSPGLNNEQFF.

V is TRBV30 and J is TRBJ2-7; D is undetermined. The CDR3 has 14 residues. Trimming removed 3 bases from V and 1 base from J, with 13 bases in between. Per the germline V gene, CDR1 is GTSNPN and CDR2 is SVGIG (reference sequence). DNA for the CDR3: TGTGCCTGGAGGGCAACACTGAGTTCCTACGAGCAGTACTTC. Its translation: CAWRATLSSYEQYF.

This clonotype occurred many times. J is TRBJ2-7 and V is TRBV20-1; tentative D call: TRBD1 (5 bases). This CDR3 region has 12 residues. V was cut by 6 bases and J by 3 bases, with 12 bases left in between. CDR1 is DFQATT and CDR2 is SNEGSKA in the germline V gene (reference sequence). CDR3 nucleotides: TGCAGTGCCAAACTTCAGGGCTACGAGCAGTACTTC. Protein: CSAKLQGYEQYF.

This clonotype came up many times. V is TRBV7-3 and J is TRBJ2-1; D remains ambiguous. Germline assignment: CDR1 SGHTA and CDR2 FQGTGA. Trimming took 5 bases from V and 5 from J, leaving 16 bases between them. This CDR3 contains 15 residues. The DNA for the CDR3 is TGTGCCAGCAGCCCCGACAACCGAGCAAACAATGAGCAGTTCTTC. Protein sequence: CASSPDNRANNEQFF. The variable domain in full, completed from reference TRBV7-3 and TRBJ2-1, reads GAGVSQTPSNKVTEKGKYVELRCDPISGHTALYWYRQSLGQGPEFLIYFQGTGAADDSGLPNDRFFAVRPEGSVSTLKIQRTERGDSAVYLCASSPDNRANNEQFFGPGTRLTVL.

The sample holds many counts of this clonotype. This chain's CDR3 is CASNRDSGELFF. The CDR3 bases are TGTGCCAGTAATAGGGATTCCGGGGAGCTGTTTTTT. The gene calls are TRBV19 and TRBJ2-2; D remains unclear. Germline CDR1 LNHDA, CDR2 SQIVND (reference sequence). V was pared by 7 bases and J by 6 bases, with 9 bases between. The CDR3 contains 12 residues.

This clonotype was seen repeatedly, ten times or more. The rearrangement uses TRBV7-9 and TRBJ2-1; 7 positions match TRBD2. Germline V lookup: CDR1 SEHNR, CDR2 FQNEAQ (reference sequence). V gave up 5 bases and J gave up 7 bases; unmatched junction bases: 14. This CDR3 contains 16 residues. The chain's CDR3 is CASSMGPSGVGNEQFF. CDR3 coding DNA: TGTGCCAGCAGCATGGGGCCTAGCGGCGTCGGGAATGAGCAGTTCTTC. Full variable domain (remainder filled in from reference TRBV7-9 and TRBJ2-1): DTGVSQNPRHKITKRGQNVTFRCDPISEHNRLYWYRQTLGQGPEFLTYFQNEAQLEKSRLLSDRFSAERPKGSFSTLEIQRTEQGDSAMYLCASSMGPSGVGNEQFFGPGTRLTVL.

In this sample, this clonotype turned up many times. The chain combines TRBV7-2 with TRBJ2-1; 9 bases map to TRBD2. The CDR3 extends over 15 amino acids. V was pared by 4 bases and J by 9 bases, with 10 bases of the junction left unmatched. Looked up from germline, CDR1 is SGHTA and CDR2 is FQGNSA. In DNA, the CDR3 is TGTGCCAGCAGCTCCCCTAGCGGGGCCTTAAGTGAGCAGTTCTTC. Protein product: CASSSPSGALSEQFF.

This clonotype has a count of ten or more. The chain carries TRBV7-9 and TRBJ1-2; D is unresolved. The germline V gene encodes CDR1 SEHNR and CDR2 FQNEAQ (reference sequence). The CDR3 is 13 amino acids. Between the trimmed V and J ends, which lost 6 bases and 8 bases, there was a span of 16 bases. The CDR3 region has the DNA TGTGCCAGCAGATCAGACCTATACGGGGGCTACACCTTC. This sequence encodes CASRSDLYGGYTF. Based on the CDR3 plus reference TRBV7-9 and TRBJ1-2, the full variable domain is DTGVSQNPRHKITKRGQNVTFRCDPISEHNRLYWYRQTLGQGPEFLTYFQNEAQLEKSRLLSDRFSAERPKGSFSTLEIQRTEQGDSAMYLCASRSDLYGGYTFGSGTRLTVV.

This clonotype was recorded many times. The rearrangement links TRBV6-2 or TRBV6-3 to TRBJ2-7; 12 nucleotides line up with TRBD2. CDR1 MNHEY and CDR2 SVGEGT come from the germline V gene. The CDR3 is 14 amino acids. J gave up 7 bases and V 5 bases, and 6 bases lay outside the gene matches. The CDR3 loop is CASSQTSGRSEQYF. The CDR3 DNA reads TGTGCCAGCAGTCAAACTAGCGGGAGGTCGGAGCAGTACTTC.

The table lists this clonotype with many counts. The CDR3 DNA follows: TGTGCCAGCAGTGAAATTGTAGAGACCGGGGAGCTGTTTTTT. Its protein product is CASSEIVETGELFF. The rearrangement links TRBV6-1 to TRBJ2-2; no reliable D call. V lost 2 bases and J lost 5, with 9 bases in between. The CDR3 is 14 amino acids. Germline V gene data show CDR1 as MNHNS and CDR2 as SASEGT.

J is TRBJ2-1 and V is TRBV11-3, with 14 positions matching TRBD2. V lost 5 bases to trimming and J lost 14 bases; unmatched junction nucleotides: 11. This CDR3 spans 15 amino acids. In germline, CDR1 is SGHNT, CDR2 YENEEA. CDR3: CASSAGLAGGAGKFF. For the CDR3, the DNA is TGTGCCAGCAGCGCAGGACTAGCGGGAGGCGCTGGAAAGTTCTTC.

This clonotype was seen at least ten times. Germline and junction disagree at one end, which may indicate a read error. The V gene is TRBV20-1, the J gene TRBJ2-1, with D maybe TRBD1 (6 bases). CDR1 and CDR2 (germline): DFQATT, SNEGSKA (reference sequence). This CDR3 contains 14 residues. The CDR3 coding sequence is TGCAGTGCAAGAGGACAGTATCTCTACAATGAGCAGTTCTTC. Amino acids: CSARGQYLYNEQFF.

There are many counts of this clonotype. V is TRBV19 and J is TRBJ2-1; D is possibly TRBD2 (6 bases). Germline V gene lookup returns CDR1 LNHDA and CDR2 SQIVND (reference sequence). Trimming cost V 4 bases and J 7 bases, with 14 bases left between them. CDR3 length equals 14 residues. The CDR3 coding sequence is TGTGCCAGTAGTAGGACTACCTCGTGGAATGAGCAGTTCTTC. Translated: CASSRTTSWNEQFF.

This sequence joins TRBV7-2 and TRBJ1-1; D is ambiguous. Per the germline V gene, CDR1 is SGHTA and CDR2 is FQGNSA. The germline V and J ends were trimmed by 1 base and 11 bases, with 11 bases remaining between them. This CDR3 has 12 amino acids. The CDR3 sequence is CASSLGPRSAFF. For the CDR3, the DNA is TGTGCCAGCAGCTTAGGGCCCCGCTCGGCTTTCTTT. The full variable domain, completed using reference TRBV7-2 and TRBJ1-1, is GAGVSQSPSNKVTEKGKDVELRCDPISGHTALYWYRQSLGQGLEFLIYFQGNSAPDKSGLPSDRFSAERTGGSVSTLTIQRTQQEDSAVYLCASSLGPRSAFFGQGTRLTVV.

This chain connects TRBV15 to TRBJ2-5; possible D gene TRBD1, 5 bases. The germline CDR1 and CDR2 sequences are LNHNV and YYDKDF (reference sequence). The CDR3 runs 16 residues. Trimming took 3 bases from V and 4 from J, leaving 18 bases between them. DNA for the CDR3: TGTGCCACCAGCAGTGGTCTGTCAGGGTTACTAGAGACCCAGTACTTC. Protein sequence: CATSSGLSGLLETQYF.

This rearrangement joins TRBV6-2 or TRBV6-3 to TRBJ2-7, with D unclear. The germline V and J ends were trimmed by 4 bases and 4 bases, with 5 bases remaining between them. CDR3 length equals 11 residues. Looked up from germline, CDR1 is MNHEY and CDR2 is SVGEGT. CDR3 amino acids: CASSSMYEQYF. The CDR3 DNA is TGTGCCAGCAGTTCGATGTACGAGCAGTACTTC.

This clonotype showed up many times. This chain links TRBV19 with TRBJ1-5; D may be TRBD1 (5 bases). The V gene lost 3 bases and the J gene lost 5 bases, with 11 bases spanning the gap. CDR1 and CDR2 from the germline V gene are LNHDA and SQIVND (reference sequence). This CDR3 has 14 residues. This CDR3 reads CASSIVGGDQPQHF. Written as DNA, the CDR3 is TGTGCCAGTAGTATCGTCGGGGGGGATCAGCCCCAGCATTTT.

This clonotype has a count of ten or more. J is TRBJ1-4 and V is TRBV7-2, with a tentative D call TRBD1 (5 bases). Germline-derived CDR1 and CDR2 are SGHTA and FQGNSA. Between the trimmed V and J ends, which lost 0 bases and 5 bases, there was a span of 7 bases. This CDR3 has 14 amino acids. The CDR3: CASSLAGTNEKLFF. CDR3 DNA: TGTGCCAGCAGCTTAGCAGGGACCAATGAAAAACTGTTTTTT. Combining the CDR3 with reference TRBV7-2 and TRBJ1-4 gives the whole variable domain GAGVSQSPSNKVTEKGKDVELRCDPISGHTALYWYRQSLGQGLEFLIYFQGNSAPDKSGLPSDRFSAERTGGSVSTLTIQRTQQEDSAVYLCASSLAGTNEKLFFGSGTQLSVL.

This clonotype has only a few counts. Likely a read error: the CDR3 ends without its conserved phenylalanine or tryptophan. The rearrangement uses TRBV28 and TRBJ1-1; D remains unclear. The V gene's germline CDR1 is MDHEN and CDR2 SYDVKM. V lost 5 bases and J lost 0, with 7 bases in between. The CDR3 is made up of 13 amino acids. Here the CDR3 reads CASSPSMNTEAFS. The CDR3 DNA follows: TGTGCCAGCAGTCCCTCAATGAACACTGAAGCTTTCTCT.

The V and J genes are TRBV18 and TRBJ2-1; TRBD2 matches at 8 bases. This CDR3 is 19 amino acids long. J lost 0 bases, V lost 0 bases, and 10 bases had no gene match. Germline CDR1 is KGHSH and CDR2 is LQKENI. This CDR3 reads CASSPPRLTSGSSYNEQFF. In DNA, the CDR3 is TGTGCCAGCTCACCACCGCGGCTAACTAGCGGCAGCTCCTACAATGAGCAGTTCTTC.

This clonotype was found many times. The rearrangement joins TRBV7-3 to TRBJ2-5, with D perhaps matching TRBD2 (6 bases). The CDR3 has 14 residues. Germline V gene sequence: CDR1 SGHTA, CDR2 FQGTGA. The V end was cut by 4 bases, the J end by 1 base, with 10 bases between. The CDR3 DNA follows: TGTGCCAGCAGCTACGGGGGACCCCAAGAGACCCAGTACTTC. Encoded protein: CASSYGGPQETQYF.

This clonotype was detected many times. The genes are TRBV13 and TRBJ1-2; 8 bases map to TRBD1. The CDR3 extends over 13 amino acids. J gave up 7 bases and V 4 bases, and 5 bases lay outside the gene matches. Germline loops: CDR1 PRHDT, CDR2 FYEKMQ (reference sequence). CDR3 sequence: CASSYQGAGGYTF. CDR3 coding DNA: TGTGCCAGCAGCTACCAGGGGGCAGGTGGCTACACCTTC.

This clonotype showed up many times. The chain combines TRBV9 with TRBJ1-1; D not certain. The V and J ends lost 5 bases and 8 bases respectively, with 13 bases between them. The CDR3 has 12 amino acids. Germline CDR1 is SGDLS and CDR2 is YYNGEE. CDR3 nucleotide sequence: TGTGCCAGCAGAACCCCCGAAGGGGAAGCTTTCTTT. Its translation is CASRTPEGEAFF.

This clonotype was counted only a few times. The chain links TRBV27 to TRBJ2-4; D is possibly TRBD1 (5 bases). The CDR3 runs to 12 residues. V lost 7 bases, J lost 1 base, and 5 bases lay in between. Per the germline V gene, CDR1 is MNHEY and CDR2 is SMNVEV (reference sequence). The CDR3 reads CASKGAKNIQYF. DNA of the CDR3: TGTGCCAGCAAGGGGGCCAAAAACATTCAGTACTTC.